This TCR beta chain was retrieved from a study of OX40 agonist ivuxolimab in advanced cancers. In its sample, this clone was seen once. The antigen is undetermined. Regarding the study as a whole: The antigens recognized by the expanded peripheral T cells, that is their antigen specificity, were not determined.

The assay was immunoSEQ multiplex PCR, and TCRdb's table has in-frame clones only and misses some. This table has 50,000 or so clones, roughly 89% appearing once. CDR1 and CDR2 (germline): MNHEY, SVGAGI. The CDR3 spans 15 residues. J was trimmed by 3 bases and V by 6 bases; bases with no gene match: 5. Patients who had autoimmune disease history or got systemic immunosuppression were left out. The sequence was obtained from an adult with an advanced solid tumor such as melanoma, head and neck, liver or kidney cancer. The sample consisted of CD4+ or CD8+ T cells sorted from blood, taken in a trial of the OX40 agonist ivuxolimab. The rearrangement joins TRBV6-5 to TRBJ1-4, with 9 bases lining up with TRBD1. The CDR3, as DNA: TGTGCCAGCAGAACCGGGACAGGGCCTAATGAAAAACTGTTTTTT. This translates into CASRTGTGPNEKLFF.